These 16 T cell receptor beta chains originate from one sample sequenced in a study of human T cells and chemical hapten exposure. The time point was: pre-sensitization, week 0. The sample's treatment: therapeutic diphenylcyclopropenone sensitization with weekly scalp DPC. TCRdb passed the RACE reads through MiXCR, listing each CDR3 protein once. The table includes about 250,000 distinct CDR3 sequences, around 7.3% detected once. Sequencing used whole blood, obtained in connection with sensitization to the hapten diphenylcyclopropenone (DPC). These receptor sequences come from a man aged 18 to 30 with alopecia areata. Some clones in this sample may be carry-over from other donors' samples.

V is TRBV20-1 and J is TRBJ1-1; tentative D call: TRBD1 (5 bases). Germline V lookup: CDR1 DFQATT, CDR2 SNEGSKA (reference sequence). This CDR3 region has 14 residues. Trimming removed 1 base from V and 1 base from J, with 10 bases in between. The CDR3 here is CSARVGGWNTEAFF. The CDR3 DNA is TGCAGTGCTAGAGTTGGGGGGTGGAACACTGAAGCTTTCTTT.

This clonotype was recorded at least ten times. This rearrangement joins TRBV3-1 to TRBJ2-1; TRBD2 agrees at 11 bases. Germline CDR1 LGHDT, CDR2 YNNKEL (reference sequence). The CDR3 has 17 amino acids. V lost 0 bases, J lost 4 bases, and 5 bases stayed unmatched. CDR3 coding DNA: TGTGCCAGCAGCCAAGAATGGCTAGCGGGGGGATACAATGAGCAGTTCTTC. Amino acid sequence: CASSQEWLAGGYNEQFF.

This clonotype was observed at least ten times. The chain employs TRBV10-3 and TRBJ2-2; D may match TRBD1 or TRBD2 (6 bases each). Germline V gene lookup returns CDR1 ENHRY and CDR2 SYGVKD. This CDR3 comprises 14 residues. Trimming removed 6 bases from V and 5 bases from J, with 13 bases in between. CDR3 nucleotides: TGTGCCATCAGGGCCGAGGGGGGAACCGGGGAGCTGTTTTTT. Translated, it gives CAIRAEGGTGELFF.

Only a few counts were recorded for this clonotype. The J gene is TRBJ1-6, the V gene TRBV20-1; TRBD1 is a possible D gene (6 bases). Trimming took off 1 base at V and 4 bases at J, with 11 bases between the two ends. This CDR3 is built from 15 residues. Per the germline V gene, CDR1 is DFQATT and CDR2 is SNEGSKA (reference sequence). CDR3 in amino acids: CSARGIGQYNSPLHF. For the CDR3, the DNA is TGCAGTGCTAGAGGGATCGGACAGTATAATTCACCCCTCCACTTT.

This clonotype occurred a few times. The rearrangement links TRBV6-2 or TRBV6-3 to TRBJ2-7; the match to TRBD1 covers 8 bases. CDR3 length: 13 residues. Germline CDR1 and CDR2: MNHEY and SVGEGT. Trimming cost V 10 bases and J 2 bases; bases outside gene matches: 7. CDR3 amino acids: CATQQGGTYEQYV. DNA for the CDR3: TGTGCCACCCAACAGGGGGGAACCTACGAGCAGTACGTC.

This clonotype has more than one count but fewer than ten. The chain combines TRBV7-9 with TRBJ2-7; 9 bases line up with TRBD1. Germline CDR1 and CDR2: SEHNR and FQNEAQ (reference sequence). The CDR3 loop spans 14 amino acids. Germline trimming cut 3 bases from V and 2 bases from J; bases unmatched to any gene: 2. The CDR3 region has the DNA TGTGCCAGCAGCTTCGGGACAGGGCCCTACGAGCAGTACGTC. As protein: CASSFGTGPYEQYV.

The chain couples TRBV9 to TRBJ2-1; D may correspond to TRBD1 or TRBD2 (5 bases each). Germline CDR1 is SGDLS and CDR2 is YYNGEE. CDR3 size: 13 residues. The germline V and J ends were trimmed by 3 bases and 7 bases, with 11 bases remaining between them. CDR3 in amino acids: CASSDMGENEQFF. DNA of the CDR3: TGTGCCAGCAGCGACATGGGGGAAAATGAGCAGTTCTTC.

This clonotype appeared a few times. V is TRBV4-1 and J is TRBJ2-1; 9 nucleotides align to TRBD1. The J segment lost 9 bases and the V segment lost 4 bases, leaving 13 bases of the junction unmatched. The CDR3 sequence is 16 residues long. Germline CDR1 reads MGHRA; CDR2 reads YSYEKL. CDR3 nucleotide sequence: TGCGCCAGCAGCCCATTTTTTATCCGGGACAGGGTTGAGCAGTTCTTC. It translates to CASSPFFIRDRVEQFF.

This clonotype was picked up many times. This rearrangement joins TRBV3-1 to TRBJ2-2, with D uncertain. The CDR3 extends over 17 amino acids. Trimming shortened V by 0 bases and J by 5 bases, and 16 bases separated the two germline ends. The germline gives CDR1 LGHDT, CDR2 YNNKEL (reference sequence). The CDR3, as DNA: TGTGCCAGCAGCCAAGAGATGAAGGTCCTCAGGACCGGGGAGCTGTTTTTT. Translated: CASSQEMKVLRTGELFF.

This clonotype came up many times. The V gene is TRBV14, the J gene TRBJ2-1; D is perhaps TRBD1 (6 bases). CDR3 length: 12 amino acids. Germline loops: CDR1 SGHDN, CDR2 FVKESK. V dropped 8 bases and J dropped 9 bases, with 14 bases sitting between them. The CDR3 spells CASSPQGFEQFF. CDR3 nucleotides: TGTGCCAGCTCACCACAGGGCTTTGAGCAGTTCTTC.

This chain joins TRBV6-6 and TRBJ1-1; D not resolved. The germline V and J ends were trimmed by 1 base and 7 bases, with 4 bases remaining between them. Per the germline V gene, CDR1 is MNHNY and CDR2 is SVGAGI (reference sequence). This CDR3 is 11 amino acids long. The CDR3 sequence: CASSYWSEAFF. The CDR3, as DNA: TGTGCCAGCAGTTACTGGAGTGAAGCTTTCTTT.

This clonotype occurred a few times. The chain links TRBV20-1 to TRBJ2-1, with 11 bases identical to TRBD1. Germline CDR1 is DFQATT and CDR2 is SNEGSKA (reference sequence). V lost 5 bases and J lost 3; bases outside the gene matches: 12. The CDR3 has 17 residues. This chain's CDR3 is CSAPGTGGISVYNEQFF. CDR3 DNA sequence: TGCAGTGCTCCCGGGACAGGGGGAATTTCAGTCTACAATGAGCAGTTCTTC.

The CDR3 spells CASSLRTAGNTEAFF. CDR3 nucleotide sequence: TGTGCCAGCAGTTTAAGGACAGCGGGAAACACTGAAGCTTTCTTT. J is TRBJ1-1 and V is TRBV5-6; tentative D call: TRBD1 (6 bases). The CDR3 covers 15 residues. Trimming pared 5 bases from V and 2 bases from J, leaving 16 bases between. The germline V gene has CDR1 SGHDT and CDR2 YYEEEE.

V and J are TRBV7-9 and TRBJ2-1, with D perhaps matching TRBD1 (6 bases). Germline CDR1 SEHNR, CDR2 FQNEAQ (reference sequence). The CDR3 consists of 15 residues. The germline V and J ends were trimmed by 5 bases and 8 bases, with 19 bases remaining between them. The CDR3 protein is CASSEGQSYTDEQFF. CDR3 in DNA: TGTGCCAGCAGCGAGGGACAAAGTTATACAGATGAGCAGTTCTTC. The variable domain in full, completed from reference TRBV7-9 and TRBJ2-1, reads DTGVSQNPRHKITKRGQNVTFRCDPISEHNRLYWYRQTLGQGPEFLTYFQNEAQLEKSRLLSDRFSAERPKGSFSTLEIQRTEQGDSAMYLCASSEGQSYTDEQFFGPGTRLTVL.

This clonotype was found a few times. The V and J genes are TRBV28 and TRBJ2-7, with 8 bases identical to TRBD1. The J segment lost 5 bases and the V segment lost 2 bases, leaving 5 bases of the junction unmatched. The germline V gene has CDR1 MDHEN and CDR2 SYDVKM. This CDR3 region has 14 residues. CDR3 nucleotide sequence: TGTGCCAGCAGTTTAGTCCAGGGGGCCGACGAGCAGTACTTC. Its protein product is CASSLVQGADEQYF.

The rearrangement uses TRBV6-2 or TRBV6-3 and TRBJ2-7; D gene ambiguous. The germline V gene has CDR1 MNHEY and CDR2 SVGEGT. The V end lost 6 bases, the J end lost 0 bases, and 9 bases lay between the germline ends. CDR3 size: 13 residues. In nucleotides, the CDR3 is TGTGCCAGCAGAACCACGAGCTCCTACGAGCAGTACGTC. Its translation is CASRTTSSYEQYV.